The 5 T cell receptor beta chains below all came from one sample that was sequenced in a study of T cell responses to AZD1222 COVID-19 vaccine. Sequencing was performed with immunoSEQ multiplex PCR; in TCRdb, only in-frame clones are kept and a portion is missing. The data hold about 190,000 clones, with around 87% observed a single time. Source: peripheral blood, taken on day 0 of MenACWY control vaccination. These receptor sequences come from an adult in good health.

The J gene is TRBJ1-5, the V gene TRBV30, with D tentatively TRBD1 (5 bases). V was shortened by 6 bases and J by 5 bases, with 11 bases between the two germline ends. The germline V gene encodes CDR1 GTSNPN and CDR2 SVGIG (reference sequence). The CDR3 length is 12 residues. The CDR3 DNA follows: TGTGCCTGCGACATGGGGGATCAGCCCCAGCATTTT. It yields the protein CACDMGDQPQHF.

This rearrangement joins TRBV4-1 to TRBJ1-2; D call uncertain. Germline values: CDR1 MGHRA, CDR2 YSYEKL. This CDR3 is built from 17 residues. The V and J ends lost 0 bases and 4 bases respectively, with 18 bases between them. The chain's CDR3 is CASSQDDRSAAVYGYTF. The DNA for the CDR3 is TGCGCCAGCAGCCAAGATGATCGGAGTGCGGCAGTCTATGGCTACACCTTC.

The chain combines TRBV5-4 with TRBJ1-1; TRBD1 agrees at 8 bases. Germline V gene lookup returns CDR1 SGHNT and CDR2 YYREEE (reference sequence). The V gene end was trimmed by 4 bases and the J gene end by 1 base; junction bases not matched to a gene: 6. This CDR3 spans 15 amino acids. CDR3: CASSLRTGPNTEAFF. The CDR3, as DNA: TGTGCCAGCAGCCTTCGGACAGGGCCGAACACTGAAGCTTTCTTT.

The rearrangement joins TRBV5-3 to TRBJ2-7; tentative D call: TRBD1 (5 bases). TRBV5-3 is an ORF; its function is uncertain. V gave up 1 base and J gave up 7 bases, with 18 bases separating them. The CDR3 has 15 residues. The CDR3, as DNA: TGTGCCAGAAGCTTGCGTTGGCGACAGCCTTGGGAGCAGTACTTC. It codes for CARSLRWRQPWEQYF.

The V and J genes are TRBV4-1 and TRBJ1-4; D unresolved. The germline V gene has CDR1 MGHRA and CDR2 YSYEKL. Trimming removed 3 bases from V and 8 bases from J, with 7 bases in between. The CDR3 is made up of 12 amino acids. The CDR3 DNA follows: TGCGCCAGCAGCCAGGTGTCAGAAAAACTGTTTTTT. Its translation is CASSQVSEKLFF.